This T cell receptor (beta chain) was sequenced in a study of control samples from healthy donors and cancer patients. Produced via immunoSEQ multiplex PCR; TCRdb's table is partial and in-frame only. The sample contains around 100,000 clones, roughly 87% of which appear only once. CDR3 size: 15 residues. Germline CDR1 LNHDA, CDR2 SQIVND (reference sequence). Trimming left V 3 bases short and J 4 bases short, with 16 bases between. Sequenced material: blood. The V call is TRBV19, the J call TRBJ2-7; a weak D match, TRBD1 (6 bases). This clonotype was obtained from a woman aged 45-60 years in good health. CDR3 sequence: CASSITGTPFYEQYF. The DNA for the CDR3 is TGTGCCAGTAGTATTACCGGGACACCTTTTTACGAGCAGTACTTC.